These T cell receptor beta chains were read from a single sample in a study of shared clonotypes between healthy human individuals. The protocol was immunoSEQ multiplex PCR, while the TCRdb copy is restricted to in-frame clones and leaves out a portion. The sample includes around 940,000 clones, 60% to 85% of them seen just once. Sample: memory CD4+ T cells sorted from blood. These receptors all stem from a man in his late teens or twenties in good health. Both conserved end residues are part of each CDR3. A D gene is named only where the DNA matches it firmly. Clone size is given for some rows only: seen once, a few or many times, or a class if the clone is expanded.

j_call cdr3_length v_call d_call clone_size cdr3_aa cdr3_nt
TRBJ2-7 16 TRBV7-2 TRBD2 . CASSLALSGSLNEQYF TGTGCCAGCAGCTTAGCGCTTAGCGGGAGTCTTAACGAGCAGTACTTC
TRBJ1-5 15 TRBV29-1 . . CSVVVAGGGNQPQHF TGCAGCGTTGTAGTGGCGGGAGGTGGCAATCAGCCCCAGCATTTT
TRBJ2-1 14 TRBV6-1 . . CASSEALGYNEQFF TGTGCCAGCAGTGAAGCCCTGGGCTACAATGAGCAGTTCTTC
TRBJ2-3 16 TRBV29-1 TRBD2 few CSVDAGLARAADTQYF TGCAGCGTTGACGCGGGACTAGCAAGGGCGGCAGATACGCAGTATTTT
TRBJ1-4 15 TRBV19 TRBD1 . CASRPPGQGSEKLFF TGTGCCAGTAGGCCCCCCGGACAGGGCAGTGAAAAACTGTTTTTT
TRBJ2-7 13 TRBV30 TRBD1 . CAWRAGGVYEQYF TGTGCCTGGAGGGCAGGGGGAGTCTACGAGCAGTACTTC
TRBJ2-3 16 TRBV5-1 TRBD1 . CASTLGTGTITDTQYF TGCGCCAGCACCCTGGGGACAGGGACTATCACAGATACGCAGTATTTT
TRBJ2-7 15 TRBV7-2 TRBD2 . CASSEGLAVAYEQYF TGTGCCAGCAGCGAGGGACTAGCGGTGGCCTACGAGCAGTACTTC
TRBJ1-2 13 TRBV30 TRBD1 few CAWSDSGGGGYTF TGTGCCTGGAGTGATTCAGGGGGAGGGGGCTACACCTTC
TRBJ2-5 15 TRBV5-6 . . CASSVSGVYQETQYF TGTGCCAGCAGCGTGTCAGGGGTCTACCAAGAGACCCAGTACTTC
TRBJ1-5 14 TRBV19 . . CASTQTGNEQPQHF TGTGCCAGTACCCAAACAGGGAATGAGCAGCCCCAGCATTTT
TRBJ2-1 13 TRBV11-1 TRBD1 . CASSLEGTGSEFF TGTGCCAGCAGCTTAGAAGGGACAGGGTCTGAGTTCTTC
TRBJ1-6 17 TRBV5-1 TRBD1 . CASSLQGARRAQSPLHF TGCGCCAGCAGCTTACAGGGGGCGCGTAGAGCGCAATCACCCCTCCACTTT
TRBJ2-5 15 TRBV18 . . CASSPQAAGIETQYF TGTGCCAGCTCACCACAGGCGGCGGGAATAGAGACCCAGTACTTC
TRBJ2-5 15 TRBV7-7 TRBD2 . CASSKGLAGGGTQYF TGTGCTAGCAGCAAGGGACTAGCGGGAGGAGGGACCCAGTACTTC
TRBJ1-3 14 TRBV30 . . CAWSVSFSGNTIYF TGTGCCTGGAGTGTAAGTTTCTCTGGAAACACCATATATTTT
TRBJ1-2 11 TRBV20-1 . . CSVTDNYGYTF TGCAGTGTAACGGATAACTATGGCTACACCTTC
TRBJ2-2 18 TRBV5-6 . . CASSLEQGPYANTGELFF TGTGCCAGCAGCTTGGAACAGGGACCTTACGCGAACACCGGGGAGCTGTTTTTT
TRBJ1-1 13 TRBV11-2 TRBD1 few CASSGRGRGEAFF TGTGCCAGCAGCGGCAGGGGGCGAGGTGAAGCTTTCTTT
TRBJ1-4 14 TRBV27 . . CASSEDGPNEKLFF TGTGCCAGCAGTGAGGACGGACCTAATGAAAAACTGTTTTTT
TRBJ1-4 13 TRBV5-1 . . CASSPPGDEKLFF TGCGCCAGCAGCCCCCCGGGGGACGAAAAACTGTTTTTT
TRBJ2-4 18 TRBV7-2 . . CASSLASTQRIAKNIQYF TGTGCCAGCAGCTTAGCGTCGACACAGAGGATAGCCAAAAACATTCAGTACTTC
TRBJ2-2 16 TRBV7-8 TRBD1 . CASSSWGTGNTGELFF TGTGCCAGCAGCTCCTGGGGGACAGGGAACACCGGGGAGCTGTTTTTT
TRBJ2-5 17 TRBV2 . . CASSAGRTGTEKETQYF TGTGCCAGCAGTGCGGGGCGAACCGGGACCGAAAAAGAGACCCAGTACTTC
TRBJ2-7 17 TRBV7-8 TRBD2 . CASSKRLAGVSSGEQYF TGTGCCAGCAGCAAACGGCTAGCGGGAGTCAGTAGCGGCGAGCAGTACTTC
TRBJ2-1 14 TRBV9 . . CASSPRTVVNEQFF TGTGCCAGCAGCCCACGGACAGTAGTAAATGAGCAGTTCTTC
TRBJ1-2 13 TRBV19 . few CASSNQGRSGYTF TGTGCCAGTAGTAACCAGGGCAGAAGTGGCTACACCTTC
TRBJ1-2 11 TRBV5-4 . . CASSSGSSYTF TGTGCCAGCAGTAGCGGCAGCTCCTACACCTTC
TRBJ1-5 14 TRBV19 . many CASSEYRFTQPQHF TGTGCCAGTAGTGAGTACAGGTTTACCCAGCCCCAGCATTTT
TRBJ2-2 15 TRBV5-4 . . CASSSRGTNTGELFF TGTGCCAGCAGCTCTCGGGGGACGAACACCGGGGAGCTGTTTTTT
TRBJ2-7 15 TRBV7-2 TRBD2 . CASSSLAGGPYEQYF TGTGCCAGCAGCTCGCTAGCGGGAGGGCCCTACGAGCAGTACTTC
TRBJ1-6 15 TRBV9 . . CASSGSGTLNSPLHF TGTGCCAGCAGCGGTTCCGGGACACTGAATTCACCCCTCCACTTT
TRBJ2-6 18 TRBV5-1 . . CASSGVSVTGPGANVLTF TGCGCCAGCAGCGGGGTGTCAGTTACCGGCCCTGGGGCCAACGTCCTGACTTTC
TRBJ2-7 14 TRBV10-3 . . CATTTSGGAYEQYF TGTGCCACCACTACCTCGGGGGGCGCGTACGAGCAGTACTTC
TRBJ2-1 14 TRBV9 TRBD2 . CASSAGTSGGRWFF TGTGCCAGCAGCGCAGGGACTAGCGGGGGTCGATGGTTCTTC
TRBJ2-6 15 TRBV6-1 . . CASSVEFSGANVLTF TGTGCCAGCAGTGTCGAGTTCTCTGGGGCCAACGTCCTGACTTTC
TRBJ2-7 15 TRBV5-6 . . CASSLSGRPSYEQYF TGTGCCAGCAGCTTATCAGGCCGACCCTCCTACGAGCAGTACTTC
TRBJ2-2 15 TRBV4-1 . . CASSQEGGPPGELFF TGCGCCAGCAGCCAAGAGGGAGGCCCCCCCGGGGAGCTGTTTTTT
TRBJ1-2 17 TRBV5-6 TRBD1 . CASSLGYRGQDSNGYTF TGTGCCAGCAGCTTGGGGTATCGGGGACAGGATTCTAATGGCTACACCTTC
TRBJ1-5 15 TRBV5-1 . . CASSFAGGSNQPQHF TGCGCCAGCAGCTTTGCCGGGGGCTCTAATCAGCCCCAGCATTTT
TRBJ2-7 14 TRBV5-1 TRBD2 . CASSLRGLAGEQYF TGCGCCAGCAGCCTGCGGGGACTAGCGGGCGAGCAGTACTTC
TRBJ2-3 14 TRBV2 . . CASTRDTLGDTQYF TGTGCCAGCACCCGGGACACCCTCGGGGATACGCAGTATTTT
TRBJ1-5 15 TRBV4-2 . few CASSQEGASNQPQHF TGTGCCAGCAGCCAAGAGGGGGCAAGCAATCAGCCCCAGCATTTT
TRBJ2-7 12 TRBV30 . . CAWSVRRYEQYF TGTGCCTGGAGTGTACGGCGATACGAGCAGTACTTC
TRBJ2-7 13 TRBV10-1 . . CASSEWPADEQYF TGCGCCAGCAGTGAGTGGCCAGCCGACGAGCAGTACTTC
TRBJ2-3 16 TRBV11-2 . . CASSLEGRLNTDTQYF TGTGCCAGCAGCTTAGAGGGACGGTTAAACACAGATACGCAGTATTTT
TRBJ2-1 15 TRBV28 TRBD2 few CASRSRGLAGNEQFF TGTGCCAGCAGGTCGCGGGGACTAGCGGGCAATGAGCAGTTCTTC
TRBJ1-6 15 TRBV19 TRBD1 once CASSITGGGNSPLHF TGTGCCAGTAGTATCACAGGGGGCGGTAATTCACCCCTCCACTTT
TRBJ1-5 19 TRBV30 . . CAWSVRRGAGMYSNQPQHF TGTGCCTGGAGTGTACGTAGGGGGGCGGGGATGTATAGCAATCAGCCCCAGCATTTT
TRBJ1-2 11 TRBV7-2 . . CASSSSGQAYF TGTGCCAGCAGCTCCTCCGGACAAGCCTACTTC